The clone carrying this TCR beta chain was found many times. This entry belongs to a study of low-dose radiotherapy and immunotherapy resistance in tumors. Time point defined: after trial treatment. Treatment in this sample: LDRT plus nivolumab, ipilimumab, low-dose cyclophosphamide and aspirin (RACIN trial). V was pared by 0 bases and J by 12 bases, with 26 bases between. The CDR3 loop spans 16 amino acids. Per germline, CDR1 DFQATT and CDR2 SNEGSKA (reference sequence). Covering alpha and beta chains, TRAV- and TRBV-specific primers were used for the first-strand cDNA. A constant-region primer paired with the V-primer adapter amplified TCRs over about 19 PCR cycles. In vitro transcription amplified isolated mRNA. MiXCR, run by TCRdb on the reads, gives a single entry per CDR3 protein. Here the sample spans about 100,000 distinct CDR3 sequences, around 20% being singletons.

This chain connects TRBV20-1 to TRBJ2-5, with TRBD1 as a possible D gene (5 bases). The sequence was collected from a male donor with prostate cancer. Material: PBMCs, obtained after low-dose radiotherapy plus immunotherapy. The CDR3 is CSARDLGPKARALKYF. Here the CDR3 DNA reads TGCAGTGCTAGAGATCTGGGGCCAAAGGCTAGGGCCCTTAAGTACTTC.